These 23 T cell receptor beta chains were all obtained from the same sample, sequenced in a study of shared clonotypes between healthy human individuals. Only in-frame clones appear in the TCRdb table, and some are missing; sequencing was by immunoSEQ multiplex PCR. The sample carries approximately 600,000 clones, around 95% recorded once. Naive CD8 cells were CD45RO-negative, positively selected for CCR7, excluding terminally differentiated effector memory CD45RA+ cells. The sequenced material came from naive CD8+ T cells sorted from blood. These receptors were collected from a woman aged 25 to 39 in good health.

The chain is built from TRBV2 and TRBJ2-2; the D gene is possibly TRBD1 (6 bases). Germline V CDR1 and CDR2: SNHLY, FYNNEI. The CDR3 sequence is 15 residues long. V was cut by 6 bases and J by 0 bases, with 11 bases left in between. The CDR3, as DNA: TGTGCCAGCAGCACCGGGACAACGAACACCGGGGAGCTGTTTTTT. Encoded protein: CASSTGTTNTGELFF.

The chain is built from TRBV13 and TRBJ2-3, with 11 bases identical to TRBD2. Germline assignment: CDR1 PRHDT and CDR2 FYEKMQ (reference sequence). This CDR3 spans 21 amino acids. The junction had 19 bases not matched to a gene; V was cut back by 1 base and J by 4 bases. The CDR3 is CASSLDVGLAATEGSPDTQYF. CDR3 in DNA: TGTGCCAGCAGCTTAGATGTGGGACTAGCGGCGACCGAGGGGTCCCCAGATACGCAGTATTTT.

This chain links TRBV5-6 with TRBJ2-1; 7 nucleotides align to TRBD2. The CDR3 has 16 amino acids. Germline V gives CDR1 SGHDT, CDR2 YYEEEE. Trimming took 1 base from V and 0 from J; bases not matched to a gene: 4. The DNA for the CDR3 is TGTGCCAGCAGCTTGAGGACTAGAACCTCCTACAATGAGCAGTTCTTC. This encodes CASSLRTRTSYNEQFF.

J is TRBJ1-1 and V is TRBV9, with a tentative D call TRBD1 (5 bases). The CDR3 contains 14 residues. V dropped 4 bases and J dropped 11 bases, with 21 bases sitting between them. Germline V gene sequence: CDR1 SGDLS, CDR2 YYNGEE. The CDR3 region is CASSPTREGLQAFF. As DNA, the CDR3 is TGTGCCAGCAGCCCAACAAGGGAGGGGCTACAGGCTTTCTTT.

This sequence joins TRBV6-5 and TRBJ1-1; D unresolved. The germline CDR1 and CDR2 sequences are MNHEY and SVGAGI. The CDR3 loop spans 15 amino acids. Trimming removed 6 bases from V and 8 bases from J, with 22 bases in between. The CDR3 DNA sequence: TGTGCCAGCAGAGCGGGTCGGGTAGAGGAACTAGAAGCTTTCTTT. As protein: CASRAGRVEELEAFF.

The chain has TRBV5-1 and TRBJ2-7, with D perhaps TRBD1 (6 bases). Germline CDR1 and CDR2: SGHRS and YFSETQ. The CDR3 spans 13 residues. V shed 6 bases and J shed 6 bases, with 16 bases lying between them. CDR3 DNA: TGCGCCAGCACCCCCCCAGGGGAATCCGAGCAGTACTTC. This gives the protein CASTPPGESEQYF.

The chain has TRBV7-2 and TRBJ2-7; 11 bases map to TRBD1. CDR1 SGHTA and CDR2 FQGNSA come from the germline V gene. The CDR3 is 15 amino acids. After removal of 5 bases from V and 4 bases from J, the junction contained 7 bases not matched to a gene. Here the CDR3 reads CASSLRDRGTYEQYF. CDR3 DNA sequence: TGTGCCAGCAGCCTCCGGGACAGGGGGACGTACGAGCAGTACTTC.

V gene TRBV4-1 combines with J gene TRBJ2-1; 9 bases match TRBD1. Germline CDR1 is MGHRA and CDR2 is YSYEKL. This CDR3 comprises 15 residues. V lost 3 bases to trimming and J lost 7 bases; unmatched junction nucleotides: 7. In DNA, the CDR3 is TGCGCCAGCAGCCAGGACAGGGGAGGCGGGAATGAGCAGTTCTTC. Translation gives CASSQDRGGGNEQFF.

The J gene is TRBJ1-3, the V gene TRBV5-4; unclear D gene. CDR3 size: 14 residues. V shed 10 bases and J shed 7 bases, with 21 bases lying between them. Germline-derived CDR1 and CDR2 are SGHNT and YYREEE (reference sequence). The CDR3: CARIFHFRYNTIYF. The CDR3 bases are TGTGCCCGTATTTTCCATTTTAGGTACAACACCATATATTTT.

The CDR3 reads CASSQDTGSEQYF. The CDR3 region has the DNA TGCGCCAGCAGCCAAGATACAGGGTCCGAGCAGTACTTC. The V call is TRBV4-1, the J call TRBJ2-7; weak D call: TRBD1 (6 bases). The CDR3 runs 13 residues. Trimming shortened V by 0 bases and J by 6 bases, and 9 bases separated the two germline ends. Per the germline V gene, CDR1 is MGHRA and CDR2 is YSYEKL.

The genes are TRBV11-3 and TRBJ2-7; TRBD2 matches at 7 bases. The germline V gene has CDR1 SGHNT and CDR2 YENEEA. The CDR3 totals 12 residues. The V gene end was trimmed by 5 bases and the J gene end by 4 bases; junction bases not matched to a gene: 2. CDR3: CASSPGGYEQYF. The CDR3 nucleotides are TGTGCCAGCAGCCCGGGGGGATACGAGCAGTACTTC.

About this clone itself: The same CDR3 is also encoded by other DNA sequences in this sample. The rearrangement uses TRBV19 and TRBJ1-5; D remains unclear. The CDR3 sequence is 11 residues long. Trimming shortened V by 5 bases and J by 7 bases, and 6 bases separated the two germline ends. Germline V gives CDR1 LNHDA, CDR2 SQIVND (reference sequence). DNA of the CDR3: TGTGCCAGTAGTGGCGGGCAGCCCCAGCATTTT. Its protein product is CASSGGQPQHF.

This sequence joins TRBV2 and TRBJ2-7, with a weak D call TRBD1 (6 bases). The V end lost 4 bases, the J end lost 2 bases, and 15 bases lay between the germline ends. This CDR3 has 15 residues. CDR1 and CDR2 (germline): SNHLY, FYNNEI. The CDR3 bases are TGTGCCAGCAGTGTACCCGACAGGAGCGCCTACGAGCAGTACTTC. Protein: CASSVPDRSAYEQYF.

The chain has TRBV9 and TRBJ2-7; 8 nucleotides line up with TRBD2. The CDR3 is 16 residues long. The V gene's germline CDR1 is SGDLS and CDR2 YYNGEE. V was clipped by 0 bases and J by 5 bases; unmatched bases: 10. The CDR3 loop is CASSVVQRENGNEQYF. The CDR3 DNA reads TGTGCCAGCAGCGTAGTACAGCGGGAGAACGGGAACGAGCAGTACTTC.

This clone was seen only once. This chain connects TRBV6-5 to TRBJ2-5, with 7 bases identical to TRBD2. Germline values: CDR1 MNHEY, CDR2 SVGAGI. The ends lost 8 bases at V and 5 bases at J; junction bases unmatched: 11. This CDR3 is built from 14 residues. The CDR3 DNA follows: TGTGCCAGCCAACCCCAGGGAGGGTGGGAGACCCAGTACTTC. Amino acid sequence: CASQPQGGWETQYF.

The V call is TRBV7-9, the J call TRBJ2-7; 10 nucleotides match TRBD2. The CDR3 loop spans 16 amino acids. J lost 3 bases, V lost 1 base, and 6 bases had no gene match. Germline V gene sequence: CDR1 SEHNR, CDR2 FQNEAQ (reference sequence). In nucleotides, the CDR3 is TGTGCCAGCAGCTTAGAAGCGGGAGGGCCTGACTACGAGCAGTACTTC. Protein sequence: CASSLEAGGPDYEQYF.

The CDR3 reads CASSLDVTNTGELFF. CDR3 DNA: TGTGCCAGCAGCTTGGACGTAACGAACACCGGGGAGCTGTTTTTT. The V call is TRBV5-5, the J call TRBJ2-2; D is unresolved. V lost 0 bases, J lost 0 bases, and 6 bases lay in between. Germline values: CDR1 SGHKS, CDR2 YYEKEE (reference sequence). The CDR3 consists of 15 residues.

J is TRBJ2-7 and V is TRBV27, with TRBD2 identical over 16 bases. J gave up 9 bases and V 5 bases, and 7 bases lay outside the gene matches. The germline gives CDR1 MNHEY, CDR2 SMNVEV (reference sequence). The CDR3 has 15 residues. The CDR3 DNA is TGTGCCAGCAGTCCCGGGACTAGCGGGAGGGAGGTGCAGTACTTC. This gives the protein CASSPGTSGREVQYF.

The table lists this clone with a count of one. The CDR3 protein is CASSVGGAGLSDTQYF. The CDR3 DNA reads TGTGCCAGCAGCGTAGGGGGCGCAGGGTTATCAGATACGCAGTATTTT. This chain connects TRBV9 to TRBJ2-3; possible D gene TRBD1, 5 bases. The CDR3 extends over 16 amino acids. V was cut by 0 bases and J by 4 bases, with 15 bases left in between. Germline V gene lookup returns CDR1 SGDLS and CDR2 YYNGEE.

V is TRBV19 and J is TRBJ2-2; either TRBD1 or TRBD2 may supply D (5 bases each). The V end lost 8 bases, the J end lost 1 base, and 11 bases lay between the germline ends. In germline, CDR1 is LNHDA, CDR2 SQIVND (reference sequence). The CDR3 is 14 residues long. CDR3 protein: CASEGTGNTGELFF. The CDR3 DNA follows: TGTGCCAGTGAAGGGACGGGGAACACCGGGGAGCTGTTTTTT. The full variable domain, with the rest looked up from reference TRBV19 and TRBJ2-2, is DGGITQSPKYLFRKEGQNVTLSCEQNLNHDAMYWYRQDPGQGLRLIYYSQIVNDFQKGDIAEGYSVSREKKESFPLTVTSAQKNPTAFYLCASEGTGNTGELFFGEGSRLTVL.

The chain uses TRBV28 and TRBJ1-1; D might be TRBD1 (5 bases). V lost 10 bases and J 1 base, leaving 10 bases between the germline ends. Germline V lookup: CDR1 MDHEN, CDR2 SYDVKM. This CDR3 contains 12 residues. CDR3 DNA sequence: TGTGCCACCAGGGATGCGAACACTGAAGCTTTCTTT. Translation: CATRDANTEAFF.

This sequence joins TRBV10-3 and TRBJ2-2; D not certain. V dropped 2 bases and J dropped 1 base, with 2 bases sitting between them. The germline CDR1 and CDR2 sequences are ENHRY and SYGVKD. The CDR3 consists of 13 residues. The CDR3 nucleotides are TGTGCCATCAGTGAGGGGAACACCGGGGAGCTGTTTTTT. This encodes CAISEGNTGELFF.

V usage is TRBV7-9 and J usage is TRBJ1-4; D not resolved. Trimming stripped 3 bases from V and 5 bases from J, with 10 bases between. Germline CDR1 and CDR2: SEHNR and FQNEAQ (reference sequence). The CDR3 extends over 14 amino acids. CDR3 sequence reads: CASSLEGLNEKLFF. DNA for the CDR3: TGTGCCAGCAGCTTGGAGGGTTTAAATGAAAAACTGTTTTTT.